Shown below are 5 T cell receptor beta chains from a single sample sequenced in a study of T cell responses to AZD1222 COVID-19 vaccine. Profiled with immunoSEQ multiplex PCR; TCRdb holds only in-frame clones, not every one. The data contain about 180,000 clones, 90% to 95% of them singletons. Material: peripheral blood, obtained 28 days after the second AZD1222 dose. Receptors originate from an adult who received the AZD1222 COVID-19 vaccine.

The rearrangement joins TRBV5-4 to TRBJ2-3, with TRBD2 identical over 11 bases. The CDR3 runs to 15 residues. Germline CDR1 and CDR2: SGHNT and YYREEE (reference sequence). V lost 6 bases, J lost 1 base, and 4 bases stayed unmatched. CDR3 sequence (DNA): TGTGCCAGCACCCTAGCGGGGGGTGGCACAGATACGCAGTATTTT. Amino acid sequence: CASTLAGGGTDTQYF.

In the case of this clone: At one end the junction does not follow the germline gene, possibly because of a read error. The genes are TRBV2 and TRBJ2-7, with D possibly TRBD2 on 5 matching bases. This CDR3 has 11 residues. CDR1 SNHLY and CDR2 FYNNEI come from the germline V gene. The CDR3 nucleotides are TGTGCCAGCAGTGGGACCGGGAACGAAGACTTC. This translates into CASSGTGNEDF. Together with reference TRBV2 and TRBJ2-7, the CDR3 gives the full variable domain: EPEVTQTPSHQVTQMGQEVILRCVPISNHLYFYWYRQILGQKVEFLVSFYNNEISEKSEIFDDQFSVERPDGSNFTLKIRSTKLEDSAMYFCASSGTGNEDFGPGTRLTVT.

For the CDR3, the DNA is TGTGCCAGCAGCTTTCAACGGAGCTCTGGAAACACCATATATTTT. Translated, it gives CASSFQRSSGNTIYF. V and J are TRBV7-8 and TRBJ1-3; D uncertain. Germline V gene lookup returns CDR1 SGHVS and CDR2 FQNEAQ. V was clipped by 3 bases and J by 0 bases, with 9 bases between them. The length of the CDR3 is 15 residues.

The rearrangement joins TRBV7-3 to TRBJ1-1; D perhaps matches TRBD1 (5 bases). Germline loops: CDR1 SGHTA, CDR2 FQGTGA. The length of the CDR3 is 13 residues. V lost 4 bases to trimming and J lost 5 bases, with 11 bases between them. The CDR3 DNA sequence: TGTGCCAGCAGCTCTTACTGGGGGACTGAAGCTTTCTTT. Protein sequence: CASSSYWGTEAFF.

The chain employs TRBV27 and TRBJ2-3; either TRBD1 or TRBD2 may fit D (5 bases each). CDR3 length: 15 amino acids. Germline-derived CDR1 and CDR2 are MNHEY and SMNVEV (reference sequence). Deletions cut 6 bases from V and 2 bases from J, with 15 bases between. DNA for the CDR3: TGTGCCAGCAGCCGGGGTGCAGGGTACACAGATACGCAGTATTTT. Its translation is CASSRGAGYTDTQYF.